Reported below is one T cell receptor (beta chain). Its target is not known. Use of 60 Vbeta and 13 Jbeta primers characterized the PCR. Sequenced by immunoSEQ multiplex PCR; TCRdb stores in-frame clones only, minus some. Recorded for this sample: tens of thousands of clones. This sample is part of a study of cytomegalovirus exposure and HLA in healthy donors. Study observations and caveats: There were several of the most significant clusters that appeared linked to common viral pathogens in a later analysis. Whilst most TCR sequences proved rare, a subset of public TCRs occurred across many donors. In vitro, a few CMV-associated chains proved specific for CMV antigens.

Per germline, CDR1 SNHLY and CDR2 FYNNEI. This CDR3 is built from 11 residues. Trimming left V 6 bases short and J 9 bases short, with 9 bases between. The chain combines TRBV2 with TRBJ2-1; unclear D gene. The specimen was PBMCs. This TCR derives from a woman aged 55-75 years in good health and CMV-seronegative. CDR3 nucleotide sequence: TGTGCCAGCAGGCTAGGTGGTGAGCAGTTCTTC. Encoded protein: CASRLGGEQFF.